These T cell receptor beta chains were read from a single sample in a study of blood T cell dynamics during melanoma immunotherapy. Clones were read by immunoSEQ multiplex PCR, and TCRdb kept only the in-frame ones, dropping some. The data hold under 450 clones, with approximately 86% observed a single time. This specimen was cell-free DNA from blood, taken from a patient treated with checkpoint blockade. Receptors were obtained from a human donor with melanoma. The CDR3 runs from the conserved cysteine through the conserved F or W. Each record gives: V gene, clone size, D gene, J gene, CDR3 DNA, CDR3 protein. D genes are given only for firm matches. Expanded clones are given a class, and other clones once, few, many or no size at all.

>TRBV4-1|NA|NA|TRBJ1-2
TGCGCCAGCAGCCAAGATCTACCCAGTTTCTATGGCTACACCTTC
CASSQDLPSFYGYTF
>TRBV4-2|NA|NA|TRBJ2-5
TGTGCCAGCAGCCAAGCTGGGGAGCGGCAGGACACAAAAGAGACCCAGTACTTC
CASSQAGERQDTKETQYF
>TRBV4-3|NA|TRBD2|TRBJ2-1
TGCGCCAGCAGCCAAGATAGCGGGGTCTACAATGAGCAGTTCTTC
CASSQDSGVYNEQFF
>TRBV5-6|large|NA|TRBJ1-1
TGTGCCAGCAGCGCAGACGAGAACACTGAAGCTTTCTTT
CASSADENTEAFF
>TRBV7-5|NA|NA|TRBJ2-7
TGTGCCAGAAGCTTATTTCGGGGGGGCTCCTACGAGCAGTACTTC
CARSLFRGGSYEQYF
>TRBV10-2|NA|TRBD1|TRBJ2-7
TGCGCCAGCGCTATACCGGGACAGAGCTCCTACGAGCAGTACTTC
CASAIPGQSSYEQYF
>TRBV5-1|once|NA|TRBJ1-1
TGCGCCAGCAGCTTGGGGGCCAGCGTGAACACTGAAGCTTTCTTT
CASSLGASVNTEAFF
>TRBV7-8|hyperexpanded|TRBD1|TRBJ1-2
TGTGCCAGCAGCCACGGGACAGGAGCCTATGGCTACACCTTC
CASSHGTGAYGYTF
>TRBV11-3|once|NA|TRBJ1-1
TGTGCCAGCAGCTTAGAGGTACAGTACATCCGGAACACTGAAGCTTTCTTT
CASSLEVQYIRNTEAFF
>TRBV29-1|NA|NA|TRBJ1-1
TGCAGCGTTGAAGATGGGTACAGCGGTGAAGCTTTCTTT
CSVEDGYSGEAFF
>TRBV10-3|NA|NA|TRBJ1-1
TGTGCCATCAGTGTGGGAGGGGGACAGAACACTGAAGCTTTCTTT
CAISVGGGQNTEAFF
>TRBV19|NA|NA|TRBJ2-2
TGTGCCTCGGGACTCGGAACCGGGGAGCTGTTTTTT
CASGLGTGELFF
>TRBV7-2|once|TRBD1|TRBJ2-6
TGTGCCAGCAGCTCTACAGGGGCCGGGGCCAACGTCCTGACTTTC
CASSSTGAGANVLTF
>TRBV5-1|once|NA|TRBJ1-4
TGCGCCAGCAGCTTGGGACAGTCCTTCGAGGGGGAAAAACTGTTTTTT
CASSLGQSFEGEKLFF
>TRBV6-1|NA|NA|TRBJ1-6
TGTGCCAGCAGACAGACGCCTTCGAGTAATTCACCCCTCCACTTT
CASRQTPSSNSPLHF
>TRBV4-2|NA|TRBD2|TRBJ2-7
TGTGCCAGCAGCCAATCGGGTAGCGGGGGTTCCCGGACCTACGAGCAGTACTTC
CASSQSGSGGSRTYEQYF
>TRBV4-1|hyperexpanded|TRBD1|TRBJ1-1
TGCGCCAGCAGCCAAGATTGGGGACAGGGGACGGACACTGAAGCTTTCTTT
CASSQDWGQGTDTEAFF
>TRBV5-6|hyperexpanded|NA|TRBJ1-1
TGTGCCAGCAGCTTTAGGTACACTGAAGCTTTCTTT
CASSFRYTEAFF
>TRBV30|NA|NA|TRBJ1-1
TGTGCCTGGAGAACGGCTGGGAACACTGAAGCTTTCTTT
CAWRTAGNTEAFF
>TRBV7-9|NA|TRBD2|TRBJ2-5
TGTGCCAGCAGCTGGGCGGGAGAAGAGACCCAGTACTTC
CASSWAGEETQYF
>TRBV2|NA|TRBD1|TRBJ1-1
TGTGCCAGCAGTGAAGGGCTGGGACAGGGGGCGAGGAACACTGAAGCTTTCTTT
CASSEGLGQGARNTEAFF
>TRBV4-2|NA|NA|TRBJ2-7
TGTGCCAGCAGCCAAGATCAGGAGGGAATCGACGAGCAGTACTTC
CASSQDQEGIDEQYF
>TRBV11-2|few|NA|TRBJ2-5
TGTGCCAGCAGCTTAGAAGGGGCCACCCAGTACTTC
CASSLEGATQYF
>TRBV19|once|NA|TRBJ1-5
TGTGCCAGTAGTGCGGGCAGGGGCATTAATCAGCCCCAGCATTTT
CASSAGRGINQPQHF
>TRBV18|NA|NA|TRBJ2-7
TGTGCCAGCTCACCACTGTCAGCCGAGCAGTACTTC
CASSPLSAEQYF
>TRBV6-6|NA|TRBD2|TRBJ2-3
TGTGCCAGCAGTCCCCCACTAGCGGGGGGCACAGATACGCAGTATTTT
CASSPPLAGGTDTQYF
>TRBV7-9|NA|NA|TRBJ1-2
TGTGCCAGCAGCGTCAGGGCGCGCTATGGCTACACCTTC
CASSVRARYGYTF
>TRBV4-1|NA|TRBD2|TRBJ2-3
TGCGCCAGCAGTAGCGGGGGGAGCACAGATACGCAGTATTTT
CASSSGGSTDTQYF
>TRBV30|NA|TRBD1|TRBJ1-4
TGTGCCTGGGAGCCGTACAGGGGGGGGGTCGAAAAACTGTTTTTT
CAWEPYRGGVEKLFF
>TRBV5-4|NA|NA|TRBJ2-3
TGTGCCAGCAGCCCAGAACTCGTGAGCACAGATACGCAGTATTTT
CASSPELVSTDTQYF
>TRBV25-1|NA|TRBD1|TRBJ2-3
TGTGCCAGCACCCTTGGACAGGTTCCAGGCACAGATACGCAGTATTTT
CASTLGQVPGTDTQYF
>TRBV29-1|NA|TRBD1|TRBJ1-2
TGCAGCGTTTACAGGGGATCTAACTATGGCTACACCTTC
CSVYRGSNYGYTF
>TRBV18|NA|NA|TRBJ1-6
TGTGCCAGCTCACAGGAGGCAGGCGGTGGTTCACCCCTCCACTTT
CASSQEAGGGSPLHF
>TRBV7-9|NA|TRBD2|TRBJ2-2
TGTGCCAGCAGGGACAAACTAGCGGGGGCCCGACTGAACACCGGGGAGCTGTTTTTT
CASRDKLAGARLNTGELFF
>TRBV5-5|NA|NA|TRBJ1-1
TGTGCCAGCAGCTTTCTTCCTAACACTGAAGCTTTCTTT
CASSFLPNTEAFF
>TRBV29-1|NA|NA|TRBJ1-2
TGCAGCGTTGAAGATTTAGCGCACAGGGAGTTGTATGGCTACACCTTC
CSVEDLAHRELYGYTF
>TRBV6-5|NA|NA|TRBJ1-2
TGTGCCAGCAGTTACTCAGACCGACGCTTGGGAGGCTACACCTTC
CASSYSDRRLGGYTF
>TRBV11-1|NA|NA|TRBJ2-5
TGTGCCAGCAGCTCTTGGGGATTCCAAGAGACCCAGTACTTC
CASSSWGFQETQYF
>TRBV9|few|NA|TRBJ1-2
TGTGCCAGCAGCACCACAGGAGGGGCAGGTGGCTACACCTTC
CASSTTGGAGGYTF
>TRBV6-5|NA|NA|TRBJ1-1
TGTGCCAGCAGTTTACGAGGGACTGAAGCTTTCTTT
CASSLRGTEAFF
>TRBV7-7|NA|NA|TRBJ2-6
TGTGCCAGCAGCCCAAGAAGAGTGCCACAAAGTCGGGCCAACGTCCTGACTTTC
CASSPRRVPQSRANVLTF
>TRBV11-3|NA|NA|TRBJ2-3
TGTGCCAGCAGCCCGGACCGGCAGCGAGGGGATACGCAGTATTTT
CASSPDRQRGDTQYF
>TRBV7-6|NA|NA|TRBJ2-1
TGTGCCAGCAGTTTATACTCGGGGGCGCCTGGGAACAATGAGCAGTTCTTC
CASSLYSGAPGNNEQFF
>TRBV4-2|NA|TRBD1|TRBJ1-1
TGTGCCAGCAGCCAAGAGCAGGGGGCGGTCACTGAAGCTTTCTTT
CASSQEQGAVTEAFF
>TRBV27|NA|NA|TRBJ2-7
TGTGCCAGCAGTTTATCCCCTCTCAAGTACGAGCAGTACTTC
CASSLSPLKYEQYF
>TRBV6-6|NA|TRBD1|TRBJ2-1
TGTGCCAGCCGGACAGGGACTGGGGGCTCCTACAATGAGCAGTTCTTC
CASRTGTGGSYNEQFF
>TRBV6-5|NA|NA|TRBJ1-5
TGTGCCAGCAGTTACGACGGAAACCAGCCCCAGCATTTT
CASSYDGNQPQHF
>TRBV2|few|TRBD2|TRBJ2-7
TGTGCCAGCAGTTTCGCGGGGGGGGGCGGATACGAGCAGTACTTC
CASSFAGGGGYEQYF
>TRBV27|NA|NA|TRBJ1-6
TGTGCCAGCAGTTTATCGATTGGAGGGCTAGCTATACTCCACTTT
CASSLSIGGLAILHF
>TRBV27|NA|NA|TRBJ1-1
TGTGCCAGCAGCTTGAAGGGGGGCACTGAAGCTTTCTTT
CASSLKGGTEAFF